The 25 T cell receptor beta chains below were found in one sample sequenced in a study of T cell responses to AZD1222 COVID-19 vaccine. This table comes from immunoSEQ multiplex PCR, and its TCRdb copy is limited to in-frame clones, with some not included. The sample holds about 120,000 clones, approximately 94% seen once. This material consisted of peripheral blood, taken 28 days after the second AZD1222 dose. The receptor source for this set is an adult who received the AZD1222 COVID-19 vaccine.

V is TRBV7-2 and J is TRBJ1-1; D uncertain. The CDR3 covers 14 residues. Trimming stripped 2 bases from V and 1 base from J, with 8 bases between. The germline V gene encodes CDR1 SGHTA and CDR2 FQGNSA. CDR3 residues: CASSLSRRNTEAFF. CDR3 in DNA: TGTGCCAGCAGCTTATCTCGACGGAACACTGAAGCTTTCTTT.

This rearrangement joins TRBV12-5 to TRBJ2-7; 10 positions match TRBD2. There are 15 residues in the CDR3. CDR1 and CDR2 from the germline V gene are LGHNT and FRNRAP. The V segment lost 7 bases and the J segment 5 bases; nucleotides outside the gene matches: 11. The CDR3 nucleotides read TGTGCTAGTGCCCGTAGCGGGGGGACCAGGGACGAGCAGTACTTC. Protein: CASARSGGTRDEQYF.

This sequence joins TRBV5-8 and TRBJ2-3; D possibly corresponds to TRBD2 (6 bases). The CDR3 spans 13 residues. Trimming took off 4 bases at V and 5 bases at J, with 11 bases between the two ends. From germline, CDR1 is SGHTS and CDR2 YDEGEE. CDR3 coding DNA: TGTGCCAGCAGCCAACGGGGGAGAGATACGCAGTATTTT. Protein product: CASSQRGRDTQYF.

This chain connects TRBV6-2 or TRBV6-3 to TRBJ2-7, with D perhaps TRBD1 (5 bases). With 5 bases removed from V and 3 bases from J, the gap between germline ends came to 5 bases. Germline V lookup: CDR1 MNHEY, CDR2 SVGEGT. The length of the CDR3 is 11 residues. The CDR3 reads CASSRGYEQYF. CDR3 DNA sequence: TGTGCCAGCAGTAGGGGCTACGAGCAGTACTTC.

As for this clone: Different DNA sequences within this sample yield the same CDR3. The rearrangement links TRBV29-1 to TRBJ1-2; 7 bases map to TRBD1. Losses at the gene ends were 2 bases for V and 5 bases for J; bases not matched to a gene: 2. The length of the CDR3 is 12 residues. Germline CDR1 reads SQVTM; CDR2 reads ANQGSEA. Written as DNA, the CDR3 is TGCAGCGTTGAACAGGGGGGGTATGGCTACACCTTC. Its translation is CSVEQGGYGYTF.

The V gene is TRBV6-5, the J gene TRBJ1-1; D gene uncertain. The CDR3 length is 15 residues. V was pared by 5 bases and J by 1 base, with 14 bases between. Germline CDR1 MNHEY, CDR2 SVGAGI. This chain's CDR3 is CASSRVLGENTEAFF. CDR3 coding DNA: TGTGCCAGCAGTCGGGTCCTTGGGGAGAACACTGAAGCTTTCTTT.

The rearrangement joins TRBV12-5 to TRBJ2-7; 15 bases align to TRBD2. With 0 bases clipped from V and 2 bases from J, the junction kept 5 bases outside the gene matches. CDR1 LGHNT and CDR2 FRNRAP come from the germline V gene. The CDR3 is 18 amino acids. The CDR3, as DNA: TGTGCTAGTGGTTTGGTAGGGACTAGCGGGAGGTTTACCTACGAGCAGTACTTC. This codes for CASGLVGTSGRFTYEQYF.

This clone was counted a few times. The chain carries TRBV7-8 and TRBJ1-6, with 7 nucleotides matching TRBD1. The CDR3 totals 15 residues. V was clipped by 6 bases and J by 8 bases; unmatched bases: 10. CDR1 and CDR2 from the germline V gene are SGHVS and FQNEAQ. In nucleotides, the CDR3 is TGTGCCAGCAGTCCGCCCGGGACAGCGGATTCACCCCTCCACTTT. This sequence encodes CASSPPGTADSPLHF. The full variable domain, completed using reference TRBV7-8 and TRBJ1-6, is GAGVSQSPRYKVAKRGQDVALRCDPISGHVSLFWYQQALGQGPEFLTYFQNEAQLDKSGLPSDRFFAERPEGSVSTLKIQRTQQEDSAVYLCASSPPGTADSPLHFGNGTRLTVT.

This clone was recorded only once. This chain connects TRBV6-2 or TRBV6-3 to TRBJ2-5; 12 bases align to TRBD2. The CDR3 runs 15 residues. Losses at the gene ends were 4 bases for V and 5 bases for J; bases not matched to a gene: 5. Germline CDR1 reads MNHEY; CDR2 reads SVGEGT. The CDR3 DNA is TGTGCCAGCAGTTCCCGACTAGCGGGAGTGGAGACCCAGTACTTC. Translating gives CASSSRLAGVETQYF.

The CDR3 bases are TGTGCCAGCAGGGGAGGCGTTGTAAATGAAAAACTGTTTTTT. Translation: CASRGGVVNEKLFF. The gene calls are TRBV6-5 and TRBJ1-4; D unresolved. The V gene's germline CDR1 is MNHEY and CDR2 SVGAGI. The CDR3 loop spans 14 amino acids. The V end lost 6 bases, the J end lost 5 bases, and 13 bases lay between the germline ends.

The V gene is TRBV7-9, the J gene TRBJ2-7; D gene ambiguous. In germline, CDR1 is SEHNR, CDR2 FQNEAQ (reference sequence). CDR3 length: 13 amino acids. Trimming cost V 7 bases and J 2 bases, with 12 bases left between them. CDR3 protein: CASTTGNTYEQYF. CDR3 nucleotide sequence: TGTGCCAGCACCACTGGGAATACCTACGAGCAGTACTTC.

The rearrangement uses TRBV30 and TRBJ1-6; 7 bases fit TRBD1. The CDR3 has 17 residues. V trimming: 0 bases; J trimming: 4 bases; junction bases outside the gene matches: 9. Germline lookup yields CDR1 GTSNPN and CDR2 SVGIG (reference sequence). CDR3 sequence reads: CAWSVGGGQSYNSPLHF. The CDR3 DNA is TGTGCCTGGAGTGTAGGGGGCGGACAAAGTTATAATTCACCCCTCCACTTT.

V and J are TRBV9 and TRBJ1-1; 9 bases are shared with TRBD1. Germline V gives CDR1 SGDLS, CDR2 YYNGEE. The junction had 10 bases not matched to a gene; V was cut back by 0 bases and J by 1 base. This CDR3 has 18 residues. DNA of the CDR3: TGTGCCAGCAGCGTAGTAGGGACAGGGTCGACGGAGAACACTGAAGCTTTCTTT. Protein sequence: CASSVVGTGSTENTEAFF.

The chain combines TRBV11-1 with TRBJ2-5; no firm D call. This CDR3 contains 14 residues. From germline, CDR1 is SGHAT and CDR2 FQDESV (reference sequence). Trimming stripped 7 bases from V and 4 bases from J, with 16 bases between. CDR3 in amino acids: CASTPLEKGETQYF. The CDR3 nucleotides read TGTGCCAGCACCCCACTCGAAAAGGGAGAGACCCAGTACTTC.

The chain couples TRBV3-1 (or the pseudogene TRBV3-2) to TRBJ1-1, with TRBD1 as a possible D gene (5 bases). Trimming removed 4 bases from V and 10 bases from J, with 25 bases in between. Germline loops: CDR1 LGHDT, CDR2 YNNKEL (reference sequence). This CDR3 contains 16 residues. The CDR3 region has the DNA TGTGCCAGCAGCCGCGCGCCGGGACGGAGGGATTGGGTAGCTTTCTTT. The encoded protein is CASSRAPGRRDWVAFF.

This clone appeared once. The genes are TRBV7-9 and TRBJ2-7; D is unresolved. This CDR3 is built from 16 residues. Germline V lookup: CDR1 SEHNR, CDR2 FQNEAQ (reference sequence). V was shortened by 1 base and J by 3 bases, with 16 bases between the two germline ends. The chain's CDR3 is CASSLVSIGTVYEQYF. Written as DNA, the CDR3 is TGTGCCAGCAGCTTAGTGAGCATAGGAACTGTCTACGAGCAGTACTTC. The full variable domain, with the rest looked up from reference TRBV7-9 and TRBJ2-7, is DTGVSQNPRHKITKRGQNVTFRCDPISEHNRLYWYRQTLGQGPEFLTYFQNEAQLEKSRLLSDRFSAERPKGSFSTLEIQRTEQGDSAMYLCASSLVSIGTVYEQYFGPGTRLTVT.

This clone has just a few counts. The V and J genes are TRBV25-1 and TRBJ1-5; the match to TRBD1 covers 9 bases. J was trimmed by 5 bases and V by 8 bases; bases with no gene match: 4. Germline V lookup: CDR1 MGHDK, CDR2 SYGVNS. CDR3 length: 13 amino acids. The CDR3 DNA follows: TGTGCCAGCGCGCGACAGGGGGATCAGCCCCAGCATTTT. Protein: CASARQGDQPQHF.

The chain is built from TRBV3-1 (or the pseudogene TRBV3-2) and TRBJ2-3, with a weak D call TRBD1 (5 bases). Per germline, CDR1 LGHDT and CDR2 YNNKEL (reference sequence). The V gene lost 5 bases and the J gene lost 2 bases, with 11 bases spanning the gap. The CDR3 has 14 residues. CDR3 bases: TGTGCCAGCAGCTCCCGACAGCCCACAGATACGCAGTATTTT. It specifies CASSSRQPTDTQYF.

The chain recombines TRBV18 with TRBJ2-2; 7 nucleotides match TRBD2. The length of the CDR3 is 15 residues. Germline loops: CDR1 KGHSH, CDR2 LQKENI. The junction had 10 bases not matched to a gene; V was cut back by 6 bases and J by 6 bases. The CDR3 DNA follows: TGTGCCAGCTCCCGGGAGGCCCCGCGGCCCGGGGAGCTGTTTTTT. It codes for CASSREAPRPGELFF.

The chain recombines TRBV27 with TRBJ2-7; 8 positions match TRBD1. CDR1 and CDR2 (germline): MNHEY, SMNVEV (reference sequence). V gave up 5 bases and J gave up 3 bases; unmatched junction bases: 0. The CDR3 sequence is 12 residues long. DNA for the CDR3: TGTGCCAGCAGTACAGGGGGCTACGAGCAGTACTTC. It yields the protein CASSTGGYEQYF.

CDR3: CASSEALGQGSYEQYF. CDR3 DNA sequence: TGTGCCAGCAGTGAAGCCTTAGGACAGGGGAGCTACGAGCAGTACTTC. This chain connects TRBV6-1 to TRBJ2-7; 9 bases match TRBD1. The CDR3 consists of 16 residues. Germline assignment: CDR1 MNHNS and CDR2 SASEGT. J gave up 3 bases and V 0 bases, and 6 bases lay outside the gene matches.

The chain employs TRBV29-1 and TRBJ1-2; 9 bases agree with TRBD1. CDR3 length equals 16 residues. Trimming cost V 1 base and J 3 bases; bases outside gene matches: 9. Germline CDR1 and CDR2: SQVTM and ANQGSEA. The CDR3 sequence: CSVEGEQGASYYGYTF. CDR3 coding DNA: TGCAGCGTTGAAGGTGAACAGGGGGCGTCCTACTATGGCTACACCTTC.

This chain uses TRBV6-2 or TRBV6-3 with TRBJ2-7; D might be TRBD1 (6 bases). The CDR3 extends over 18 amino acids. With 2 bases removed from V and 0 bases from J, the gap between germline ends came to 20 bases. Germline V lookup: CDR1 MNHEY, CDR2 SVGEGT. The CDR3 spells CASSYPTSAGTFSYEQYF. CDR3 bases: TGTGCCAGCAGTTACCCAACCTCAGCAGGGACATTCTCCTACGAGCAGTACTTC.

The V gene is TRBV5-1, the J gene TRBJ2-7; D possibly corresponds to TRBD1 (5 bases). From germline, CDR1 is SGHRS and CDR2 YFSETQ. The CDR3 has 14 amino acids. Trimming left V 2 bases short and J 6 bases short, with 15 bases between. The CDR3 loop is CASSLSGLGREQYF. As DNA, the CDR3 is TGCGCCAGCAGCTTATCCGGGTTGGGGCGCGAGCAGTACTTC.

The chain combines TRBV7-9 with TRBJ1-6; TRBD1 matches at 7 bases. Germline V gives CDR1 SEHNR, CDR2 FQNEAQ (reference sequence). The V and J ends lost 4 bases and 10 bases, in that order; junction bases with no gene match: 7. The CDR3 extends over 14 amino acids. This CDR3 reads CASSSSGGGSPLHF. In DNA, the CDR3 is TGTGCCAGCAGCTCATCAGGGGGGGGATCACCCCTCCACTTT. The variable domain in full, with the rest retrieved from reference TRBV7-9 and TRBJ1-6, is DTGVSQNPRHKITKRGQNVTFRCDPISEHNRLYWYRQTLGQGPEFLTYFQNEAQLEKSRLLSDRFSAERPKGSFSTLEIQRTEQGDSAMYLCASSSSGGGSPLHFGNGTRLTVT.